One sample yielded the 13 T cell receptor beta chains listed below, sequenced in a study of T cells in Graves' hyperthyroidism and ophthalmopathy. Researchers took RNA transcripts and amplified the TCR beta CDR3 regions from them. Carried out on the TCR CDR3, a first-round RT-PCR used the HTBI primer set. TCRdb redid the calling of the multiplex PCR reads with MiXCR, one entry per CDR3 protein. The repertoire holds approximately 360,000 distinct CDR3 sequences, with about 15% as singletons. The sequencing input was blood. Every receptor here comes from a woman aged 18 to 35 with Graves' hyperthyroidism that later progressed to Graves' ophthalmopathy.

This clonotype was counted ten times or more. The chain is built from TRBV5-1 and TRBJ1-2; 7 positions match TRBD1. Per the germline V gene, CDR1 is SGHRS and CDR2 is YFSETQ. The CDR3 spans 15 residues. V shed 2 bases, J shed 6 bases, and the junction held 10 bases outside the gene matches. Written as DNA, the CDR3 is TGCGCCAGCAGCTTTACAGGGGTTCGGTTGGATGGCTACACCTTC. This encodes CASSFTGVRLDGYTF.

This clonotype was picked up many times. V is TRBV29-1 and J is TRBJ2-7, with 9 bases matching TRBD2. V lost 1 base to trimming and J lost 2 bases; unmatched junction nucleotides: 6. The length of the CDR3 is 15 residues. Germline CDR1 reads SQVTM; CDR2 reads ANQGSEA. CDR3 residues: CSVEVRGGVTYEQYF. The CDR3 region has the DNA TGCAGCGTTGAAGTGCGCGGGGGGGTTACCTACGAGCAGTACTTC.

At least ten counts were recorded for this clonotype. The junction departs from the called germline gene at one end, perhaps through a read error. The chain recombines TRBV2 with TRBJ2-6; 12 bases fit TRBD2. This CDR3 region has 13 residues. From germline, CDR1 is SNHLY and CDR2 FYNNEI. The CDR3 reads CASSQTLAGGPSF. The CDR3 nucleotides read TGTGCCAGCAGTCAGACCCTAGCGGGAGGGCCATCTTTC.

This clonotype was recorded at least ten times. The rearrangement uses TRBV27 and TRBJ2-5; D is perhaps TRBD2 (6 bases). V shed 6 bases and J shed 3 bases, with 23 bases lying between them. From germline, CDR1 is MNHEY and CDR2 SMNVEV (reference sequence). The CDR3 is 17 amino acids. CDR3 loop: CASSHLFRPLAKETQYF. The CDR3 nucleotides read TGTGCCAGCAGCCACCTTTTCCGTCCTCTAGCGAAAGAGACCCAGTACTTC.

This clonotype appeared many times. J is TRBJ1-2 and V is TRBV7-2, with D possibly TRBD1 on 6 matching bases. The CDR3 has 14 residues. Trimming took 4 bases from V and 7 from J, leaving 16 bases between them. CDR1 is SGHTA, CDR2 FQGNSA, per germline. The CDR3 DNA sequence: TGTGCCAGCAGCTCCCCCAGCAGGGGACCTGGCTACACCTTC. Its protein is CASSSPSRGPGYTF.

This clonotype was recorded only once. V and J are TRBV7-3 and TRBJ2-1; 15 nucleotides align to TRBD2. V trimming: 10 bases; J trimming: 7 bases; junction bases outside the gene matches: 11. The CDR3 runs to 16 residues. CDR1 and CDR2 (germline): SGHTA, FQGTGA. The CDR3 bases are TGTGCCACCACCGGACTAGCGGGAGGGCCGGAGAATGAGCAGTTCTTC. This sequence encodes CATTGLAGGPENEQFF.

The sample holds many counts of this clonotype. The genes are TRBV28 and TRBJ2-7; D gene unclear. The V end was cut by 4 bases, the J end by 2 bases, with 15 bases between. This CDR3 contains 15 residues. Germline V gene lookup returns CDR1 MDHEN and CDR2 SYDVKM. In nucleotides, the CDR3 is TGTGCCAGCAGTTCCCTTGTGAGGAAGACCTACGAGCAGTACTTC. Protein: CASSSLVRKTYEQYF. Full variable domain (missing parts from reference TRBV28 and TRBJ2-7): DVKVTQSSRYLVKRTGEKVFLECVQDMDHENMFWYRQDPGLGLRLIYFSYDVKMKEKGDIPEGYSVSREKKERFSLILESASTNQTSMYLCASSSLVRKTYEQYFGPGTRLTVT.

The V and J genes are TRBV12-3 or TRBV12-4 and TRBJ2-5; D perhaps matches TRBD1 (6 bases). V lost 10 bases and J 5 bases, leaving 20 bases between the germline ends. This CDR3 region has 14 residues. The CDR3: CATGRGFLKETQYF. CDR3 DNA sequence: TGTGCCACCGGCAGGGGTTTCCTCAAGGAGACCCAGTACTTC.

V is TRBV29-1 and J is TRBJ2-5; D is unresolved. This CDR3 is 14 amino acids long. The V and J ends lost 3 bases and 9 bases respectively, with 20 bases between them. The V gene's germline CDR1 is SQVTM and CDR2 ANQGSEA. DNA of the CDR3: TGCAGCGTTGAGGGGAATCGGCGCCCTTGCCCCCAGTACTTC. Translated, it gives CSVEGNRRPCPQYF.

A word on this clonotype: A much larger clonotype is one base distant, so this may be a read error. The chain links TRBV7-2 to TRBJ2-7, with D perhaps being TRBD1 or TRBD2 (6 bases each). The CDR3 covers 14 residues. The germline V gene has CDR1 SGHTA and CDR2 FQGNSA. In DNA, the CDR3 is TGTGCCAGCAGTTCCGCTCCGGGGGCCTACGAGCGGTACTTC. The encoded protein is CASSSAPGAYERYF.

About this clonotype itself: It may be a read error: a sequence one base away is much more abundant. The CDR3: CASSATGRGDTQYF. The CDR3 DNA sequence: TGTGCCAGCAGTGCGACGGGCCGGGGAGATACGCAGTATTTT. The rearrangement uses TRBV6-2 or TRBV6-3 and TRBJ2-3, with D perhaps TRBD2 (5 bases). V gave up 5 bases and J gave up 5 bases, with 14 bases separating them. This CDR3 contains 14 residues. The V gene's germline CDR1 is MNHEY and CDR2 SVGEGT.

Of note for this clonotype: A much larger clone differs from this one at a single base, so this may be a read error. The DNA for the CDR3 is TGTGCCAGCAGCTTAACCGGGACAGGGAGTTACGAGCGGTACTTC. The encoded protein is CASSLTGTGSYERYF. V and J are TRBV7-6 and TRBJ2-7; the match to TRBD1 covers 9 bases. This CDR3 is 15 amino acids long. Germline V gene data show CDR1 as SGHVS and CDR2 as FNYEAQ.

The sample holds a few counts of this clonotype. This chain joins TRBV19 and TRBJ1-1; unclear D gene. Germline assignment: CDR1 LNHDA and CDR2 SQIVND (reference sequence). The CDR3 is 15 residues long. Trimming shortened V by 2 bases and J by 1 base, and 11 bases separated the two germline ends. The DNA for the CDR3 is TGTGCCAGTAGTATAAGGCCGGCCGCGAACACTGAAGCTTTCTTT. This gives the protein CASSIRPAANTEAFF.